The clone carrying this T cell receptor (beta chain) was detected once. These data come from a study of OX40 agonist ivuxolimab in advanced cancers. The table came from immunoSEQ multiplex PCR; TCRdb's copy has only in-frame clones and leaves some out. Here the sample spans under 55,000 clones, 75% to 85% being singletons. Trimming took 8 bases from V and 4 from J, leaving 18 bases between them. CDR1 MDHEN and CDR2 SYDVKM come from the germline V gene. The CDR3 runs to 14 residues. The receptor's source is an adult with an advanced solid tumor such as melanoma, head and neck, liver or kidney cancer. The specimen comprised CD4+ or CD8+ T cells sorted from blood, sampled in a trial of the OX40 agonist ivuxolimab. The V call is TRBV28, the J call TRBJ2-7, with a weak D call TRBD2 (6 bases). This chain's CDR3 is CASCTGGRAYEQYF. CDR3 nucleotide sequence: TGTGCCAGCTGTACCGGGGGTCGGGCTTACGAGCAGTACTTC. Together with reference TRBV28 and TRBJ2-7, the CDR3 gives the full variable domain: DVKVTQSSRYLVKRTGEKVFLECVQDMDHENMFWYRQDPGLGLRLIYFSYDVKMKEKGDIPEGYSVSREKKERFSLILESASTNQTSMYLCASCTGGRAYEQYFGPGTRLTVT.